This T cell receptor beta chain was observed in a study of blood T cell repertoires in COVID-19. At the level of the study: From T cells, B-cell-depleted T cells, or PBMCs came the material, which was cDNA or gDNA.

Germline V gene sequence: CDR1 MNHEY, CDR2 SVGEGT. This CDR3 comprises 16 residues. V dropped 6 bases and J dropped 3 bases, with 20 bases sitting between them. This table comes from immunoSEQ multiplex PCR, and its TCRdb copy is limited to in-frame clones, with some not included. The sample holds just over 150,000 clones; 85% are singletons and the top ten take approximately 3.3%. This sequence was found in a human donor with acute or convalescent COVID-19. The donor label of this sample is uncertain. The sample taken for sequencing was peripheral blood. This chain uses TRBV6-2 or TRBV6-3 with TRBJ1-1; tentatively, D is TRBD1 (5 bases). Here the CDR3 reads CASSSRLSGGDTEAFF. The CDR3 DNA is TGTGCCAGCAGCTCCCGTTTAAGTGGGGGGGACACTGAAGCTTTCTTT.